The 20 T cell receptor beta chains below all came from one sample that was sequenced in a study of CD8+ T cells in alopecia areata. Extracted from the samples, RNA was reverse transcribed into cDNA to serve as the sequencing template. Clones were read by immunoSEQ multiplex PCR, and TCRdb kept only the in-frame ones, dropping some. The data hold 150,000 to 160,000 clones, with approximately 53% observed a single time. The material was CD8+ T cells sorted from blood, obtained at week 0. The source of these receptors is a human donor with alopecia areata.

V usage is TRBV11-2 and J usage is TRBJ2-5, with 7 bases fitting TRBD2. Germline V gene sequence: CDR1 SGHAT, CDR2 FQNNGV. V lost 6 bases and J lost 3; bases outside the gene matches: 13. The CDR3 sequence is 16 residues long. The CDR3 DNA reads as TGTGCCAGCAGGCCCCAACTAGCGCCGCAAGAAGAGACCCAGTACTTC. This encodes CASRPQLAPQEETQYF. The full variable domain, with the rest looked up from reference TRBV11-2 and TRBJ2-5, is EAGVAQSPRYKIIEKRQSVAFWCNPISGHATLYWYQQILGQGPKLLIQFQNNGVVDDSQLPKDRFSAERLKGVDSTLKIQPAKLEDSAVYLCASRPQLAPQEETQYFGPGTRLLVL.

The chain couples TRBV9 to TRBJ1-6; D is unclear. Trimming removed 0 bases from V and 5 bases from J, with 9 bases in between. Germline V gives CDR1 SGDLS, CDR2 YYNGEE. The CDR3 is 15 residues long. The CDR3 sequence: CASSVDNSNNSPLHF. The CDR3 DNA is TGTGCCAGCAGCGTAGATAACAGCAATAATTCACCCCTCCACTTT.

The chain couples TRBV6-1 to TRBJ1-2, with 8 bases that match TRBD1. There are 13 residues in the CDR3. The ends lost 10 bases at V and 8 bases at J; junction bases unmatched: 12. CDR1 is MNHNS, CDR2 SASEGT, per germline. The CDR3 DNA follows: TGTGCCACCTTCTTCAGGGGGCGGAGGGGCTACACCTTC. It encodes CATFFRGRRGYTF.

V usage is TRBV9 and J usage is TRBJ2-3; D is unclear. CDR3 size: 15 residues. V was pared by 4 bases and J by 2 bases, with 14 bases between. Germline V gene sequence: CDR1 SGDLS, CDR2 YYNGEE. CDR3 coding DNA: TGTGCCAGCAGCCCATCTTCTAGGCACACAGATACGCAGTATTTT. Translated, it gives CASSPSSRHTDTQYF.

V gene TRBV7-8 combines with J gene TRBJ2-1, with TRBD2 identical over 8 bases. The CDR3 has 17 residues. J gave up 9 bases and V 4 bases, and 17 bases lay outside the gene matches. Looked up from germline, CDR1 is SGHVS and CDR2 is FQNEAQ. CDR3 nucleotide sequence: TGTGCCAGCAGCTCCGGGAGGGAGCGGGGCACGCCCGGTGAGCAGTTCTTC. The encoded protein is CASSSGRERGTPGEQFF.

The genes are TRBV11-2 and TRBJ2-3; the D gene is possibly TRBD2 (5 bases). The germline V gene encodes CDR1 SGHAT and CDR2 FQNNGV. The germline V and J ends were trimmed by 5 bases and 5 bases, with 5 bases remaining between them. CDR3 length: 11 residues. CDR3 in amino acids: CASSRGDTQYF. The CDR3 DNA follows: TGTGCCAGCAGCCGGGGAGATACGCAGTATTTT.

This clone was recorded a few times. The rearrangement links TRBV29-1 to TRBJ2-3, with 9 bases fitting TRBD2. CDR1 is SQVTM and CDR2 is ANQGSEA in the germline V gene. The CDR3 runs to 13 residues. After removal of 7 bases from V and 1 base from J, the junction contained 3 bases not matched to a gene. The CDR3 DNA reads as TGCAGCGGTAGCGGGGGTGGCACAGATACGCAGTATTTT. Translation: CSGSGGGTDTQYF.

This chain connects TRBV4-3 to TRBJ2-7, with TRBD2 as a possible D gene (6 bases). From germline, CDR1 is LGHNA and CDR2 YSLEER. The CDR3 has 16 residues. Between the trimmed V and J ends, which lost 0 bases and 9 bases, there was a span of 21 bases. CDR3 nucleotide sequence: TGCGCCAGCAGCCAAGATCTGGGGGACTCCACCTTAGGGCAGTACTTC. Its translation is CASSQDLGDSTLGQYF.

CDR3 nucleotide sequence: TGTGCCAGCAGCCCCATGACGGGGAACACTGAAGCTTTCTTT. Encoded protein: CASSPMTGNTEAFF. V gene TRBV13 combines with J gene TRBJ1-1; no reliable D call. The length of the CDR3 is 14 residues. With 5 bases removed from V and 1 base from J, the gap between germline ends came to 11 bases. CDR1 PRHDT and CDR2 FYEKMQ come from the germline V gene (reference sequence).

The chain joins TRBV7-9 to TRBJ1-2; 10 bases align to TRBD1. CDR1 and CDR2 (germline): SEHNR, FQNEAQ (reference sequence). J lost 1 base, V lost 5 bases, and 10 bases had no gene match. This CDR3 region has 17 residues. This chain's CDR3 is CASSHRDRGPSNYGYTF. For the CDR3, the DNA is TGTGCCAGCAGCCACCGGGACAGGGGACCTAGTAACTATGGCTACACCTTC.

The chain uses TRBV25-1 and TRBJ2-3; the D is unclear. Trimming stripped 4 bases from V and 1 base from J, with 15 bases between. Germline V lookup: CDR1 MGHDK, CDR2 SYGVNS. The CDR3 runs to 16 residues. CDR3 residues: CASSASPMGRTDTQYF. CDR3 sequence (DNA): TGTGCCAGCAGTGCCTCCCCGATGGGCCGCACAGATACGCAGTATTTT.

The rearrangement joins TRBV11-2 to TRBJ1-1, with 10 bases lining up with TRBD1. Germline V gene lookup returns CDR1 SGHAT and CDR2 FQNNGV. CDR3 length: 15 amino acids. The trim removed 3 bases at V and 6 bases at J, leaving 7 bases unmatched. The CDR3 reads CASSFPGTGDPEAFF. CDR3 coding DNA: TGTGCCAGCAGCTTTCCCGGGACAGGGGACCCTGAAGCTTTCTTT.

CDR3 sequence: CASTGDNYNEQFF. The DNA of the CDR3 is TGTGCCAGTACGGGGGACAACTACAATGAGCAGTTCTTC. The chain combines TRBV19 with TRBJ2-1; either TRBD1 or TRBD2 may fit D (6 bases each). Germline CDR1 is LNHDA and CDR2 is SQIVND (reference sequence). The CDR3 loop spans 13 amino acids. V was cut by 7 bases and J by 3 bases, with 10 bases left in between.

To note about this clone: The same CDR3 can be traced to other DNA sequences in this sample. CDR3 DNA: TGTGCCAGCAGCGTAGGAGCCTCTGGGGCCAACGTCCTGACTTTC. Translating gives CASSVGASGANVLTF. This chain uses TRBV9 with TRBJ2-6, with D unclear. Germline-derived CDR1 and CDR2 are SGDLS and YYNGEE. This CDR3 spans 15 amino acids. Trimming shortened V by 0 bases and J by 0 bases, and 4 bases separated the two germline ends.

This chain connects TRBV30 to TRBJ1-1; the D is unclear. Germline V gives CDR1 GTSNPN, CDR2 SVGIG (reference sequence). This CDR3 spans 11 amino acids. V was trimmed by 3 bases and J by 7 bases, leaving 9 bases between them. The CDR3, as DNA: TGTGCCTGGAGATACGGGCGTGAAGCTTTCTTT. The encoded protein is CAWRYGREAFF.

This rearrangement joins TRBV7-7 to TRBJ1-1, with a weak D call TRBD1 (5 bases). CDR1 SSHAT and CDR2 FNYEAQ come from the germline V gene (reference sequence). The CDR3 is made up of 15 amino acids. V lost 5 bases and J lost 4, with 17 bases in between. The CDR3 DNA sequence: TGTGCCAGCAGCCCATTACTCGTTGGGGGCACTGAAGCTTTCTTT. Its translation is CASSPLLVGGTEAFF.

The rearrangement joins TRBV5-1 to TRBJ1-6; D perhaps matches TRBD1 (5 bases). The CDR3 spans 16 residues. In germline, CDR1 is SGHRS, CDR2 YFSETQ. V was shortened by 4 bases and J by 7 bases, with 18 bases between the two germline ends. The CDR3 sequence: CASSMRGPAGNSPLHF. The DNA for the CDR3 is TGCGCCAGCAGCATGAGGGGACCGGCAGGGAATTCACCCCTCCACTTT.

The chain employs TRBV27 and TRBJ2-5, with D possibly matching TRBD1 (6 bases). Germline CDR1 MNHEY, CDR2 SMNVEV (reference sequence). The length of the CDR3 is 11 residues. Trimming removed 7 bases from V and 7 bases from J, with 10 bases in between. CDR3 nucleotides: TGTGCCAGCACCGAAGGGGGGACCCAGTACTTC. Translating it yields CASTEGGTQYF.

The chain uses TRBV27 and TRBJ2-2, with D unclear. The V end lost 0 bases, the J end lost 0 bases, and 5 bases lay between the germline ends. Germline loops: CDR1 MNHEY, CDR2 SMNVEV (reference sequence). This CDR3 region has 15 residues. The CDR3 reads CASSLSGPNTGELFF. CDR3 coding DNA: TGTGCCAGCAGTTTATCAGGGCCGAACACCGGGGAGCTGTTTTTT.

The genes are TRBV4-3 and TRBJ1-5, with D uncertain. Germline lookup yields CDR1 LGHNA and CDR2 YSLEER. This CDR3 spans 15 amino acids. V lost 0 bases and J 3 bases, leaving 9 bases between the germline ends. CDR3 region: CASSQEFQDNQPQHF. The CDR3 bases are TGCGCCAGCAGCCAAGAGTTTCAGGACAATCAGCCCCAGCATTTT.